This TCR beta chain was profiled in a study of T-cell memory formation after mild COVID-19. Constant-segment primers and 5'RACE yielded cDNA libraries for TCR alpha and TCR beta, each carrying sample barcodes and UMIs. TCRdb re-analysed the 5' RACE reads in MiXCR, keeping a single row per CDR3 protein. The sample records hundreds of thousands of distinct CDR3 sequences, 8% to 10% being singletons. This clonotype showed up just a few times. Antigen unknown. Germline values: CDR1 MNHEY, CDR2 SVGEGT. CDR3 size: 15 residues. The germline V and J ends were trimmed by 0 bases and 5 bases, with 13 bases remaining between them. Study-wide points: Some responding clones appeared in pre-infection memory, suggesting cross-reactive memory joined.

Source material: PBMCs or a T cell subset sorted from them (not recorded which). This clonotype was sampled from a man aged 18 to 29 who had mild COVID-19 (a few samples of this study predate the infection). Cell type and time point are not known. J is TRBJ2-5 and V is TRBV6-2 or TRBV6-3; D unresolved. CDR3 sequence reads: CASSYSRSGRETQYF. Here the CDR3 DNA reads TGTGCCAGCAGTTACTCGAGGTCGGGCCGTGAGACCCAGTACTTC.